This T cell receptor beta chain was obtained from a study of regulatory T cells in long-lasting Graves disease. Time point reported: persistent/refractory GD, antithyroid drugs over 5 years with positive TRAb. RNA from PBMCs was the source of the TCR library. V lost 5 bases and J lost 4, with 11 bases in between. The germline V gene encodes CDR1 MNHEY and CDR2 SMNVEV (reference sequence). CDR3 length: 13 residues. Study-wide results and limits: There was favoring of TRBV28, TRBJ1-2 and TRBJ2-5 in persistent disease. Accuracy was possibly reduced by small sample size. Patients with persistent disease shared around 2,700 public clonotypes, outpacing the approximately 920 shared by new patients.

Building of the TCR beta libraries involved iRepertoire HTBI primers and Arm-PCR of CDR3 regions. TCRdb passed the multiplex PCR reads through MiXCR, listing each CDR3 protein once. In the table there are roughly 500,000 distinct CDR3 sequences, roughly 21% of which are singletons. This clonotype came up a few times. Its antigen remains unidentified. The source of this sequence is a female donor with Graves disease. The material was peripheral blood mononuclear cells (PBMCs), obtained when the disease was refractory, from a patient treated with antithyroid drugs. The chain employs TRBV27 and TRBJ2-5; D is uncertain. The CDR3 region is CASSTRWRETQYF. The CDR3 DNA reads as TGTGCCAGCAGTACAAGGTGGAGAGAGACCCAGTACTTC.